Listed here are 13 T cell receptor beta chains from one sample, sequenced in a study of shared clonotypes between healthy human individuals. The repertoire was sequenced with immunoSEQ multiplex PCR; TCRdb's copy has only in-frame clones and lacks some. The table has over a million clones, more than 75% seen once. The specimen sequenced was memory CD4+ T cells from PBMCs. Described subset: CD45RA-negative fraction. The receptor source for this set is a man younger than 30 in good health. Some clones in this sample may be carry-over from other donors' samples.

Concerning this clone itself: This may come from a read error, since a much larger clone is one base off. This CDR3 reads CASSLRTGDEQYF. CDR3 in DNA: TGTGCCAGCAGCCTCCGGACAGGGGACGAGCAGTACTTC. The V call is TRBV7-6, the J call TRBJ2-7; 9 positions agree with TRBD1. The V gene end was trimmed by 5 bases and the J gene end by 5 bases; junction bases not matched to a gene: 4. CDR1 is SGHVS and CDR2 is FNYEAQ in the germline V gene. This CDR3 is 13 amino acids long. The whole variable domain, filled in from reference TRBV7-6 and TRBJ2-7, reads GAGVSQSPRYKVTKRGQDVALRCDPISGHVSLYWYRQALGQGPEFLTYFNYEAQQDKSGLPNDRFSAERPEGSISTLTIQRTEQRDSAMYRCASSLRTGDEQYFGPGTRLTVT.

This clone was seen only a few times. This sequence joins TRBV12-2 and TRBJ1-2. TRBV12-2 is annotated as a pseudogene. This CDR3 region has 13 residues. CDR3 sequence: CASRLKLNYGYTF. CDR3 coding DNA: TGTGCAAGTCGCTTAAAACTTAACTATGGCTACACCTTC.

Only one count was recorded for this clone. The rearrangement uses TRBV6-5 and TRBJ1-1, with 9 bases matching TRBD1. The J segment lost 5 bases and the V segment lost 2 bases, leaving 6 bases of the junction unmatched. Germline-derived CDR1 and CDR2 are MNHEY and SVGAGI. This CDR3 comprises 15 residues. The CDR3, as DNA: TGTGCCAGCAGTTACCCAGGGACAGGGAAAACTGAAGCTTTCTTT. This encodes CASSYPGTGKTEAFF.

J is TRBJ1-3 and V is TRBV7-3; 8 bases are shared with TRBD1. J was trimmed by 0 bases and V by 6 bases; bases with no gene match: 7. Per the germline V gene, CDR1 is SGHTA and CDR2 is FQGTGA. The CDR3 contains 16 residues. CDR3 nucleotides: TGTGCCAGCAGTCCCGGACAGGGCGACTCTGGAAACACCATATATTTT. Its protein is CASSPGQGDSGNTIYF.

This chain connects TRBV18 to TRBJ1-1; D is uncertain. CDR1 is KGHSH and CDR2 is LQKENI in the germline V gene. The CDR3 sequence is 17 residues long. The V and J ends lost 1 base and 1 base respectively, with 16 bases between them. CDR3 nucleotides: TGTGCCAGCTCACCACGTCTAGTAGGGAATGGGAACACTGAAGCTTTCTTT. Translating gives CASSPRLVGNGNTEAFF.

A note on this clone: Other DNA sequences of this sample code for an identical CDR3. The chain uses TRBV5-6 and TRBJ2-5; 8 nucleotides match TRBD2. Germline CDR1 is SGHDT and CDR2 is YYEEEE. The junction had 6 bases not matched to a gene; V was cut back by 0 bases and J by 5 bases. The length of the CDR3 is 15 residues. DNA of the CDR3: TGTGCCAGCAGCTTGGGCGGGGGGCGTGGCGAGACCCAGTACTTC. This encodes CASSLGGGRGETQYF.

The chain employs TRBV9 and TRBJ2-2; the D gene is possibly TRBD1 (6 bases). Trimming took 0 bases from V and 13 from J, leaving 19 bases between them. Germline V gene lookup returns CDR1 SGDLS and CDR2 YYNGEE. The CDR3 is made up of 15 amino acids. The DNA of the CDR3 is TGTGCCAGCAGCGTAGGACCTGGGGGCGATTATGTGCTGTTTTTT. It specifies CASSVGPGGDYVLFF.

DNA of the CDR3: TGTGCCAGCCCGTCTAGCGGGAGTGGAACGAATGAGCAGTTCTTC. Translated: CASPSSGSGTNEQFF. This chain uses TRBV6-1 with TRBJ2-1; TRBD2 matches 10 bases. The CDR3 is 15 residues long. The trim removed 8 bases at V and 7 bases at J, leaving 11 bases unmatched. Germline values: CDR1 MNHNS, CDR2 SASEGT.

In nucleotides, the CDR3 is TGCGCCAGCAGCTTAGGCAGGGAACGGAGGCAAGAGACCCAGTACTTC. It translates to CASSLGRERRQETQYF. This sequence joins TRBV5-1 and TRBJ2-5; the D call may be TRBD1 or TRBD2 (5 bases each). Trimming shortened V by 2 bases and J by 2 bases, and 16 bases separated the two germline ends. Germline CDR1 reads SGHRS; CDR2 reads YFSETQ. CDR3 length equals 16 residues. Based on the CDR3 plus reference TRBV5-1 and TRBJ2-5, the full variable domain is KAGVTQTPRYLIKTRGQQVTLSCSPISGHRSVSWYQQTPGQGLQFLFEYFSETQRNKGNFPGRFSGRQFSNSRSEMNVSTLELGDSALYLCASSLGRERRQETQYFGPGTRLLVL.

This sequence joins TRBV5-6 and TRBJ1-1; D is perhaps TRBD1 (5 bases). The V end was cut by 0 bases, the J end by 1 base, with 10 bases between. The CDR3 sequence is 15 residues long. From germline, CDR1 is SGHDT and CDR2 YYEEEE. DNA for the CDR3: TGTGCCAGCAGCTTGGCAGGGTACTCGAACACTGAAGCTTTCTTT. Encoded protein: CASSLAGYSNTEAFF.

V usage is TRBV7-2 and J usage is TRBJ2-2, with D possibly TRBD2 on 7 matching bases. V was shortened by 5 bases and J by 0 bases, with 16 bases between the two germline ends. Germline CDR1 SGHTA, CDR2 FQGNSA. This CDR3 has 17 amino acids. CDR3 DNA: TGTGCCAGCAGCCCCTGGGGGGGCGTTACGAACACCGGGGAGCTGTTTTTT. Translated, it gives CASSPWGGVTNTGELFF.

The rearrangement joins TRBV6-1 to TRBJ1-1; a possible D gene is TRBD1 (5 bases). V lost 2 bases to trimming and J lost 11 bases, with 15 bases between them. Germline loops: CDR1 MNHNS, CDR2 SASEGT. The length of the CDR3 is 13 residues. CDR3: CASSELRGGGAFF. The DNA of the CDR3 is TGTGCCAGCAGTGAATTGCGGGGGGGAGGTGCTTTCTTT.

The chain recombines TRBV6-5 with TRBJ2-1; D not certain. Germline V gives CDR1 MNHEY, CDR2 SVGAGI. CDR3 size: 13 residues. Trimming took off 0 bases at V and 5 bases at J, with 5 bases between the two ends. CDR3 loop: CASSYSKDNEQFF. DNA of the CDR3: TGTGCCAGCAGTTACTCGAAGGACAATGAGCAGTTCTTC.